This TCR beta chain was captured by sequencing in a study of cytomegalovirus exposure and HLA in healthy donors. About this clone: Its antigen remains unidentified.

Use of 60 Vbeta and 13 Jbeta primers characterized the PCR. The method was immunoSEQ multiplex PCR; TCRdb's version includes in-frame clones alone and lacks a portion of them. The sample carries nearly 110,000 clones, more than 60% recorded once. Per the germline V gene, CDR1 is MNHEY and CDR2 is SVGAGI. The CDR3 runs to 14 residues. Trimming shortened V by 2 bases and J by 7 bases, and 12 bases separated the two germline ends. Whole-study results and caveats: Reported performance of the classifier showed diagnosis of cytomegalovirus status with high specificity and sensitivity. Associated with cytomegalovirus, according to the listing, were around 160 TCR beta chains. Most subjects' HLA-A and HLA-B alleles were reportedly predicted from TCR beta sequences.

The chain joins TRBV6-5 to TRBJ1-3; D might be TRBD1 (6 bases). The sample taken for sequencing was PBMCs. This TCR derives from a man aged 55 to 69 in good health and CMV-seronegative. This CDR3 reads CASSYAYRENTIYF. For the CDR3, the DNA is TGTGCCAGCAGTTACGCTTACAGGGAGAACACCATATATTTT.